This T cell receptor (beta chain) was sequenced for a study of shared clonotypes between healthy human individuals. V lost 1 base to trimming and J lost 5 bases, with 8 bases between them. Germline CDR1 LNHDA, CDR2 SQIVND (reference sequence). This CDR3 spans 13 amino acids. Per the authors' pipeline: Junction-only immunoSEQ data arrived without quality scores, meaning filtering differed. Sequencing used immunoSEQ multiplex PCR; TCRdb keeps in-frame clones, though not all of them. The DNA was the basis for D and trimming; V, J and clone size are from that table. Among some 490,000 clones listed, more than 65% were seen once.

The source of this sequence is a woman between 40 and 55 years old in good health. Some clones in this sample may be carry-over from other donors' samples. Sequences were obtained from PBMCs. V is TRBV19 and J is TRBJ1-1; no clear D gene. The CDR3 protein is CASSIGPRTEAFF. The CDR3 region has the DNA TGTGCCAGTAGTATAGGACCGAGGACTGAAGCTTTCTTT.